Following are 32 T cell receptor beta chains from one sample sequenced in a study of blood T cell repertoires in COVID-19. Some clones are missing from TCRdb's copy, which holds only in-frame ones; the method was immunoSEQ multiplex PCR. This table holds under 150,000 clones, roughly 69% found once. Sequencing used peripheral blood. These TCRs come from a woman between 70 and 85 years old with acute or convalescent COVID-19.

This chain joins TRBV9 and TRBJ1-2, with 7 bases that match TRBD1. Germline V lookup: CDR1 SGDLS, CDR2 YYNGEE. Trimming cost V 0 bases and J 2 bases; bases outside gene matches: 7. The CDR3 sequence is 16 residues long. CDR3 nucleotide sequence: TGTGCCAGCAGCGTAGAGGGGACAGCTTTAAACTATGGCTACACCTTC. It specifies CASSVEGTALNYGYTF.

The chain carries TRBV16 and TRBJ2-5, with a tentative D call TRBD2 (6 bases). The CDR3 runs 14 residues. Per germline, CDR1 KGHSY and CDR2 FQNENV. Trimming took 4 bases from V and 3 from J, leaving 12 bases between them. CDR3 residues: CASSLPTREETQYF. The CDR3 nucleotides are TGTGCCAGCAGCCTTCCGACTAGGGAAGAGACCCAGTACTTC.

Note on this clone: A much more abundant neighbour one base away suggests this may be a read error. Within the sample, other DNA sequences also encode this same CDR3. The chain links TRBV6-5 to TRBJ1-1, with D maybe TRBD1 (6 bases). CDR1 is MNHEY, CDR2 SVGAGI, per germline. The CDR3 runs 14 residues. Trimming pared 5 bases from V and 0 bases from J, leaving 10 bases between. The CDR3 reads CASSKQGMNTEAFF. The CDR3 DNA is TGTGCCAGCAGTAAACAGGGCATGAACACTGAAGCTTTCTTT.

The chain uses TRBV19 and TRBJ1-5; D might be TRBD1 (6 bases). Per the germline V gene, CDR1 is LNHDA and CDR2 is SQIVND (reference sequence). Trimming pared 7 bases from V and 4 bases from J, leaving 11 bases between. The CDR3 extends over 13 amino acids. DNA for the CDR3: TGTGCCAGTACCCCACAGGGAAATCAGCCCCAGCATTTT. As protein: CASTPQGNQPQHF. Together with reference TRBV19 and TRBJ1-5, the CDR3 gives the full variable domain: DGGITQSPKYLFRKEGQNVTLSCEQNLNHDAMYWYRQDPGQGLRLIYYSQIVNDFQKGDIAEGYSVSREKKESFPLTVTSAQKNPTAFYLCASTPQGNQPQHFGDGTRLSIL.

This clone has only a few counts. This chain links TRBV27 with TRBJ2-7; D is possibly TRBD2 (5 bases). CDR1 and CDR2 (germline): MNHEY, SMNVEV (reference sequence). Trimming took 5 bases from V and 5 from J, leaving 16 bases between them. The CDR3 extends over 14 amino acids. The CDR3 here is CASSTHRGRNEQYF. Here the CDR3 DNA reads TGTGCCAGCAGTACCCACAGAGGGCGCAACGAGCAGTACTTC.

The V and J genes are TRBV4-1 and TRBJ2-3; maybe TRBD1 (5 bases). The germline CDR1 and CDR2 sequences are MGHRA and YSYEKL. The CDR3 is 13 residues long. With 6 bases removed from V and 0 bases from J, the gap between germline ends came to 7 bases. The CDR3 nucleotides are TGCGCCAGCAGGACAGACAGCACAGATACGCAGTATTTT. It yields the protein CASRTDSTDTQYF.

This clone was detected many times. The CDR3 loop reads CASSQDWGDYGYTF. CDR3 sequence (DNA): TGCGCCAGCAGCCAAGATTGGGGGGACTATGGCTACACCTTC. The gene calls are TRBV4-3 and TRBJ1-2; perhaps TRBD1 as D (5 bases). The CDR3 is 14 residues long. Trimming took off 0 bases at V and 3 bases at J, with 8 bases between the two ends. Germline V gene sequence: CDR1 LGHNA, CDR2 YSLEER.

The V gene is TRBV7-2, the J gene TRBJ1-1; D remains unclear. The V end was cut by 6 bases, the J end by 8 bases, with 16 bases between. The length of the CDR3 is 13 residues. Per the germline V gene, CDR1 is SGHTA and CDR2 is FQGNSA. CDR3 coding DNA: TGTGCCAGCAGGCCTAGGGCGGGGTGGGAAGCTTTCTTT. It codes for CASRPRAGWEAFF.

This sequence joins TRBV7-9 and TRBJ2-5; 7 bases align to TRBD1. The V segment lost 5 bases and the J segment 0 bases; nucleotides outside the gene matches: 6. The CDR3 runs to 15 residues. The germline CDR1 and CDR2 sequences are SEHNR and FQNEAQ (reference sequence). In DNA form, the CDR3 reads TGTGCCAGCAGCGTCGGGACAGCGGACCAAGAGACCCAGTACTTC. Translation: CASSVGTADQETQYF.

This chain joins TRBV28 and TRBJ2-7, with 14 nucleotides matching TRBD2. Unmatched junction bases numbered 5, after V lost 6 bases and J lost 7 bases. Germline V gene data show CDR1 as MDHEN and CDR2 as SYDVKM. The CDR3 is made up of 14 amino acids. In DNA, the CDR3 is TGTGCCAGCAGGGGGACTAGCGGGAGAGGAGAGCAGTACTTC. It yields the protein CASRGTSGRGEQYF.

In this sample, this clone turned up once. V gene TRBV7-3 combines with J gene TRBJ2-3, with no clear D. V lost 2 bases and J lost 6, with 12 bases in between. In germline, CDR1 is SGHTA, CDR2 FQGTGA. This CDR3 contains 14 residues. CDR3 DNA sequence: TGTGCCAGCAGCTTATCCGGCGACACGGATACGCAGTATTTT. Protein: CASSLSGDTDTQYF. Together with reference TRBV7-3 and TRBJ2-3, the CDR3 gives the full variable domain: GAGVSQTPSNKVTEKGKYVELRCDPISGHTALYWYRQSLGQGPEFLIYFQGTGAADDSGLPNDRFFAVRPEGSVSTLKIQRTERGDSAVYLCASSLSGDTDTQYFGPGTRLTVL.

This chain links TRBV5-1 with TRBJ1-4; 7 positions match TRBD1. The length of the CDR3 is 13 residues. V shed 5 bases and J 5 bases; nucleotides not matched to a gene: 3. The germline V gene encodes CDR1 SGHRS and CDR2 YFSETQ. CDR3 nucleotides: TGCGCCAGCAGTTTCAGGGGGAATGAAAAACTGTTTTTT. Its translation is CASSFRGNEKLFF.

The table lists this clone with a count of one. CDR3 in amino acids: CASSSDLLAGSTDTQYF. In DNA, the CDR3 is TGTGCCAGCAGCTCTGACCTTCTAGCGGGTAGCACAGATACGCAGTATTTT. J is TRBJ2-3 and V is TRBV7-2; 8 bases map to TRBD2. This CDR3 has 17 residues. V dropped 4 bases and J dropped 0; count of bases not matched to a gene: 9. Germline loops: CDR1 SGHTA, CDR2 FQGNSA. The entire variable domain, with the rest obtained from reference TRBV7-2 and TRBJ2-3, is as follows: GAGVSQSPSNKVTEKGKDVELRCDPISGHTALYWYRQSLGQGLEFLIYFQGNSAPDKSGLPSDRFSAERTGGSVSTLTIQRTQQEDSAVYLCASSSDLLAGSTDTQYFGPGTRLTVL.

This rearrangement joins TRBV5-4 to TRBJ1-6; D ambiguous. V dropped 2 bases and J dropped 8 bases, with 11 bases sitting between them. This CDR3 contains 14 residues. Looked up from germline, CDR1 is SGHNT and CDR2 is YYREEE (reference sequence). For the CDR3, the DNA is TGTGCCAGCAGCTTCTCGGGGTCCCATTCACCCCTCCACTTT. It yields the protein CASSFSGSHSPLHF. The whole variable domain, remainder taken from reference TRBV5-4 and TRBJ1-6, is ETGVTQSPTHLIKTRGQQVTLRCSSQSGHNTVSWYQQALGQGPQFIFQYYREEENGRGNFPPRFSGLQFPNYSSELNVNALELDDSALYLCASSFSGSHSPLHFGNGTRLTVT.

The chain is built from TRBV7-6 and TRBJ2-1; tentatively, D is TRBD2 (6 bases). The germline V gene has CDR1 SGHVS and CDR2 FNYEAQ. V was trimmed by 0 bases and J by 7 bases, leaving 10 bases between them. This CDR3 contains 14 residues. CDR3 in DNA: TGTGCCAGCAGCTTAGCGGGAGGAGGGAATGAGCAGTTCTTC. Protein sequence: CASSLAGGGNEQFF.

The CDR3 here is CSVAGVDGYTF. CDR3 bases: TGCAGCGTTGCAGGGGTGGATGGCTACACCTTC. The J gene is TRBJ1-2, the V gene TRBV29-1, with TRBD1 as a possible D gene (6 bases). Trimming cost V 4 bases and J 6 bases, with 9 bases left between them. This CDR3 contains 11 residues. The germline V gene encodes CDR1 SQVTM and CDR2 ANQGSEA.

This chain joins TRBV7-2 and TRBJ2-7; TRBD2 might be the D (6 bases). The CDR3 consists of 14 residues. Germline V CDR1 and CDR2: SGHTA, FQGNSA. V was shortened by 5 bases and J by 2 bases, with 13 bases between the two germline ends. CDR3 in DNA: TGTGCCAGCAGCCGCGGGACTCGAACCTACGAGCAGTACTTC. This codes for CASSRGTRTYEQYF. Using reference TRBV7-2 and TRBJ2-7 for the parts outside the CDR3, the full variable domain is GAGVSQSPSNKVTEKGKDVELRCDPISGHTALYWYRQSLGQGLEFLIYFQGNSAPDKSGLPSDRFSAERTGGSVSTLTIQRTQQEDSAVYLCASSRGTRTYEQYFGPGTRLTVT.

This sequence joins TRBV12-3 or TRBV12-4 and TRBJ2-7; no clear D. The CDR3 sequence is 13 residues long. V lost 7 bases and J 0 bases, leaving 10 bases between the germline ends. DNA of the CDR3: TGTGCCAGCAAGCTGCGGAGCTCCTACGAGCAGTACTTC. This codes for CASKLRSSYEQYF.

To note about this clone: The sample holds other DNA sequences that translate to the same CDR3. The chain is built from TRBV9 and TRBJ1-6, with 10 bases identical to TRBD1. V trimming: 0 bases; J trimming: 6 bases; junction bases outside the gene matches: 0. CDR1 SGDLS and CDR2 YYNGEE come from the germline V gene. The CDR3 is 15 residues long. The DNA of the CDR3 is TGTGCCAGCAGCGTAGGGACAGGGGGTAATTCACCCCTCCACTTT. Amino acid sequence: CASSVGTGGNSPLHF.

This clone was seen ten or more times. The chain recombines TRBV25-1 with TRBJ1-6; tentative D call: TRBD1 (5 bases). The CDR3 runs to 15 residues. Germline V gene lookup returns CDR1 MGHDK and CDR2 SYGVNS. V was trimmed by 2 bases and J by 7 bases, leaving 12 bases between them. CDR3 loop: CASSELRAVNSPLHF. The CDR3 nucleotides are TGTGCCAGCAGTGAACTCAGGGCAGTAAATTCACCCCTCCACTTT.

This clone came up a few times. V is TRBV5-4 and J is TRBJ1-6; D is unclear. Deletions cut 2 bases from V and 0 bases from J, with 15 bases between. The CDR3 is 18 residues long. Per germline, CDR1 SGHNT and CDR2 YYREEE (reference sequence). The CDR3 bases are TGTGCCAGCAGCTTTAGGAGCCCTAGGAGCTCCTATAATTCACCCCTCCACTTT. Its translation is CASSFRSPRSSYNSPLHF.

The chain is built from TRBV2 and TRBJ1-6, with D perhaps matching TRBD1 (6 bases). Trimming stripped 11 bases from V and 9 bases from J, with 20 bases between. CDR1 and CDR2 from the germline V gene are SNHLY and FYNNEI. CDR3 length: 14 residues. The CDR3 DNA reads TGTGCCGAAGGGGGAACAGGGAAAGCTTCACCCCTCCACTTT. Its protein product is CAEGGTGKASPLHF.

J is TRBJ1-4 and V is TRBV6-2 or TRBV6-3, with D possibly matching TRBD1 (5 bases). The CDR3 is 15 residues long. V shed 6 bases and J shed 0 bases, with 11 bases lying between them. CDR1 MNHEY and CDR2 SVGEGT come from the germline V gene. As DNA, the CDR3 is TGTGCCAGCAGCCAAGGGGCGACAACTAATGAAAAACTGTTTTTT. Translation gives CASSQGATTNEKLFF.

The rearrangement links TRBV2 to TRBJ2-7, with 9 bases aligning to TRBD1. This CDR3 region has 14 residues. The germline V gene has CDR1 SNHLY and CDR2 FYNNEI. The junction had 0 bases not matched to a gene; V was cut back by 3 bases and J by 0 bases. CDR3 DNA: TGTGCCAGCAGTGAGGGACAGGGCTCCTACGAGCAGTACTTC. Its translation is CASSEGQGSYEQYF.

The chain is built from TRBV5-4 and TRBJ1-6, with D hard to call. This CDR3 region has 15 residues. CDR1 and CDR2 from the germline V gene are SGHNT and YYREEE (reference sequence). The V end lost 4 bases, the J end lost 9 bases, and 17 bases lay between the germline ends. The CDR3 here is CASSPERIGGSPLHF. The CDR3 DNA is TGTGCCAGCAGCCCGGAAAGGATTGGAGGTTCACCCCTCCACTTT.

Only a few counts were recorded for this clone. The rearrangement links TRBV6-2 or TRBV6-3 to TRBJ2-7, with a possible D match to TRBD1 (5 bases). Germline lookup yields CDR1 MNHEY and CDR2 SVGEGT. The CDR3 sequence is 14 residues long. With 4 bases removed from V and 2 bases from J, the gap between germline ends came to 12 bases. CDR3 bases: TGTGCCAGCAGTTTGGGGCTTATTCCCTACGAGCAGTACTTC. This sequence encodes CASSLGLIPYEQYF.

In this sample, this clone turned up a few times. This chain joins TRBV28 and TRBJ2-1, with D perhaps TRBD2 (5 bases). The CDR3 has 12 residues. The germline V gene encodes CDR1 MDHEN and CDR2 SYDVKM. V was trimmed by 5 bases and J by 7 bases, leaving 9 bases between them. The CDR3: CASSPGLNEQFF. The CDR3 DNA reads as TGTGCCAGCAGTCCAGGACTGAATGAGCAGTTCTTC.

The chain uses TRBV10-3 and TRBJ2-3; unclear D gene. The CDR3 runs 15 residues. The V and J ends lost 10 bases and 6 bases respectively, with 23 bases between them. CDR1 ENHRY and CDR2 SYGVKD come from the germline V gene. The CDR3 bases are TGTGCCACCTCTAATCAAGAAATAACGTCCGATACGCAGTATTTT. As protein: CATSNQEITSDTQYF.

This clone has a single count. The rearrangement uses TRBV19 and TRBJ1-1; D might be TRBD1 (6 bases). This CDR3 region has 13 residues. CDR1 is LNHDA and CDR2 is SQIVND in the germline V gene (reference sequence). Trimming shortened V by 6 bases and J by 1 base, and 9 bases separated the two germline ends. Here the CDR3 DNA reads TGTGCCAGTAGACGGGGACAGAACACTGAAGCTTTCTTT. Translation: CASRRGQNTEAFF.

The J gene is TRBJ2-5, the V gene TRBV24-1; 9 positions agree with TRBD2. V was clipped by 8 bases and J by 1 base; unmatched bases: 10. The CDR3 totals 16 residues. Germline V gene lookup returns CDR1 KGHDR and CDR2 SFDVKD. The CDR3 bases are TGTGCCACCAAAGAATTCAGCGGGGGGTTCCAAGAGACCCAGTACTTC. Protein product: CATKEFSGGFQETQYF.

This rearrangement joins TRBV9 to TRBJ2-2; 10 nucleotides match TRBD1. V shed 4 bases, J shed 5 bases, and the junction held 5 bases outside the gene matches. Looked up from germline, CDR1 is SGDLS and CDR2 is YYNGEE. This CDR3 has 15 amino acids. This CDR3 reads CASSFAGQGTGELFF. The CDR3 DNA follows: TGTGCCAGCAGCTTCGCGGGACAGGGGACCGGGGAGCTGTTTTTT.

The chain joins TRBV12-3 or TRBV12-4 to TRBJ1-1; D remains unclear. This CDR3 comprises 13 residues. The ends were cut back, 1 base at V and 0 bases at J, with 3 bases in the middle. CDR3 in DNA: TGTGCCAGCAGTTTAGGGCTGAACACTGAAGCTTTCTTT. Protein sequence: CASSLGLNTEAFF.